The 32 T cell receptor beta chains listed next were all sequenced from one sample in a study of T cells in Graves' hyperthyroidism and ophthalmopathy. It was RNA transcripts that yielded the amplified TCR beta CDR3 regions. HTBI primers were the set used in a first-round RT-PCR of the TCR CDR3. TCRdb analysed the multiplex PCR reads with MiXCR anew, one entry per CDR3 protein. Here the sample spans around 660,000 distinct CDR3 sequences, 40% to 55% being singletons. The sequencing sample was made of peripheral blood or thyroid tissue (not recorded which). The receptors were gathered from an adult man with Graves' disease, either hyperthyroidism or ophthalmopathy (not recorded which).

The rearrangement links TRBV20-1 to TRBJ1-5, with D maybe TRBD1 (6 bases). The V end was cut by 1 base, the J end by 0 bases, with 10 bases between. Germline V CDR1 and CDR2: DFQATT, SNEGSKA (reference sequence). CDR3 size: 15 residues. The CDR3 DNA is TGCAGTGCTAGAGGACAGGTCGATAGCAATCAGCCCCAGCATTTT. This translates into CSARGQVDSNQPQHF.

The genes are TRBV12-3 or TRBV12-4 and TRBJ1-2, with D perhaps TRBD1 (5 bases). Between the trimmed V and J ends, which lost 6 bases and 4 bases, there was a span of 15 bases. The CDR3 covers 14 residues. As DNA, the CDR3 is TGTGCCAGCAGCTCCTCCGGGACGCGCTATGGCTACACCTTC. Its translation is CASSSSGTRYGYTF.

This clonotype was observed many times. The chain links TRBV25-1 to TRBJ1-2; tentatively, D is TRBD1 (6 bases). CDR1 is MGHDK and CDR2 is SYGVNS in the germline V gene. Trimming took off 4 bases at V and 8 bases at J, with 14 bases between the two ends. CDR3 size: 13 residues. Here the CDR3 reads CASSGTEADGYTF. CDR3 DNA sequence: TGTGCCAGCAGTGGGACAGAGGCAGACGGCTACACCTTC.

As regards this clonotype: This may be a read error: a much more frequent sequence differs by one nucleotide. This chain uses TRBV2 with TRBJ1-1; unclear D gene. Germline CDR1 SNHLY, CDR2 FYNNEI. V was clipped by 10 bases and J by 4 bases, with 10 bases between them. The CDR3 has 11 amino acids. The CDR3 spells CATKTATEAFF. The CDR3 bases are TGTGCCACCAAAACAGCCACTGAAGCTTTCTTT.

Regarding this clonotype: Germline and junction disagree at one end, which may indicate a read error. V is TRBV7-9 and J is TRBJ1-3; D gene uncertain. The CDR3 has 15 residues. Germline CDR1 SEHNR, CDR2 FQNEAQ (reference sequence). DNA of the CDR3: TGTGCCAGCAGTCCCCGGACGGGTTCTGAAAACACCATATATTTT. Its protein product is CASSPRTGSENTIYF. The whole variable domain, filled in from reference TRBV7-9 and TRBJ1-3, reads DTGVSQNPRHKITKRGQNVTFRCDPISEHNRLYWYRQTLGQGPEFLTYFQNEAQLEKSRLLSDRFSAERPKGSFSTLEIQRTEQGDSAMYLCASSPRTGSENTIYFGEGSWLTVV.

This clonotype was seen a few times. V gene TRBV7-8 combines with J gene TRBJ1-6; tentative D call: TRBD1 (5 bases). V was trimmed by 6 bases and J by 14 bases, leaving 14 bases between them. Germline loops: CDR1 SGHVS, CDR2 FQNEAQ. CDR3 length: 12 residues. The CDR3 sequence: CASRPGTLTLHF. The DNA of the CDR3 is TGTGCCAGCAGACCCGGGACCCTCACCCTCCACTTT.

The V and J genes are TRBV2 and TRBJ1-2; weak D call: TRBD1 (6 bases). V was clipped by 1 base and J by 7 bases, with 7 bases between them. CDR1 and CDR2 (germline): SNHLY, FYNNEI. This CDR3 is 12 amino acids long. The DNA for the CDR3 is TGTGCCAGCAGTGAAGGGACAGTTGGCTACACCTTC. It yields the protein CASSEGTVGYTF.

V usage is TRBV28 and J usage is TRBJ1-5; D gene unclear. CDR1 is MDHEN, CDR2 SYDVKM, per germline. The CDR3 totals 16 residues. Trimming removed 1 base from V and 3 bases from J, with 13 bases in between. Written as DNA, the CDR3 is TGTGCCAGCAGTTTATTAGGTCAGGAGTTCAATCAGCCCCAGCATTTT. Its protein is CASSLLGQEFNQPQHF.

The chain is built from TRBV20-1 and TRBJ1-2, with 7 bases matching TRBD1. This CDR3 has 15 amino acids. Looked up from germline, CDR1 is DFQATT and CDR2 is SNEGSKA (reference sequence). V lost 6 bases to trimming and J lost 3 bases; unmatched junction nucleotides: 13. CDR3 protein: CSAKNTGDLDYGYTF. DNA of the CDR3: TGCAGTGCCAAGAATACAGGGGATCTTGACTATGGCTACACCTTC.

In its sample, this clonotype was seen once. One junction end disagrees with the germline gene, perhaps due to a read error. This chain links TRBV25-1 with TRBJ2-7; 9 nucleotides align to TRBD1. The CDR3 spans 17 residues. The germline V gene encodes CDR1 MGHDK and CDR2 SYGVNS. The CDR3 region has the DNA TGCGCCAGCAGCATAGCCGGGACAGGGCCCCCCCTCTACGAGCAGTACTTC. Its translation is CASSIAGTGPPLYEQYF.

The chain carries TRBV20-1 and TRBJ2-5; TRBD2 agrees at 7 bases. CDR3 length: 14 amino acids. V dropped 5 bases and J dropped 0; count of bases not matched to a gene: 6. Germline V lookup: CDR1 DFQATT, CDR2 SNEGSKA (reference sequence). CDR3 sequence reads: CSASSSGYQETQYF. The CDR3 nucleotides are TGCAGTGCTTCGTCTAGCGGTTACCAAGAGACCCAGTACTTC.

The chain joins TRBV10-3 to TRBJ1-1, with 9 nucleotides matching TRBD1. Germline CDR1 ENHRY, CDR2 SYGVKD. The CDR3 extends over 14 amino acids. V gave up 5 bases and J gave up 6 bases; unmatched junction bases: 7. CDR3 region: CAISHGGQGAEAFF. CDR3 nucleotides: TGTGCCATCAGTCATGGGGGACAGGGTGCTGAAGCTTTCTTT.

This clonotype has a handful of counts. The rearrangement links TRBV2 to TRBJ1-5; TRBD1 aligns across 9 bases. CDR1 is SNHLY, CDR2 FYNNEI, per germline. The CDR3 totals 17 residues. J lost 3 bases, V lost 6 bases, and 12 bases had no gene match. Here the CDR3 reads CASRRGTGQQNNQPQHF. The CDR3 DNA reads TGTGCCAGCAGACGCGGGACAGGGCAACAAAACAATCAGCCCCAGCATTTT.

The chain combines TRBV5-1 with TRBJ2-7, with TRBD2 identical over 7 bases. Germline assignment: CDR1 SGHRS and CDR2 YFSETQ. The ends lost 5 bases at V and 1 base at J; junction bases unmatched: 6. CDR3 length: 14 amino acids. In nucleotides, the CDR3 is TGCGCCAGCAGTTGGGGGGGTGAGTCCTACGAGCAGTACTTC. It translates to CASSWGGESYEQYF.

This chain uses TRBV25-1 with TRBJ1-2; 7 positions agree with TRBD1. This CDR3 region has 15 residues. CDR1 and CDR2 from the germline V gene are MGHDK and SYGVNS. V lost 4 bases and J lost 5; bases outside the gene matches: 10. DNA of the CDR3: TGTGCCAGCAGTGCTACGGACAGGTCTCTTTATGGCTACACCTTC. Amino acid sequence: CASSATDRSLYGYTF.

This clonotype was observed many times. The CDR3 sequence is CASSRGRNTEAFF. DNA for the CDR3: TGTGCCAGCAGCCGGGGGCGGAACACTGAAGCTTTCTTT. The rearrangement joins TRBV7-7 to TRBJ1-1; maybe TRBD1 (6 bases). This CDR3 contains 13 residues. CDR1 is SSHAT, CDR2 FNYEAQ, per germline (reference sequence). Trimming cost V 5 bases and J 1 base, with 8 bases left between them.

This clonotype was counted only a few times. This sequence joins TRBV20-1 and TRBJ2-5; 14 nucleotides line up with TRBD2. CDR1 and CDR2 (germline): DFQATT, SNEGSKA (reference sequence). With 2 bases clipped from V and 5 bases from J, the junction kept 7 bases outside the gene matches. The CDR3 covers 16 residues. The CDR3 DNA is TGCAGTGCTAGACGACTAGCGGGGGGGCTAGGTGAGACCCAGTACTTC. Protein product: CSARRLAGGLGETQYF.

This clonotype was found many times. The CDR3 region is CAITGQLNTEAFF. CDR3 sequence (DNA): TGTGCCATCACGGGACAGCTGAACACTGAAGCTTTCTTT. The V gene is TRBV10-3, the J gene TRBJ1-1; 7 nucleotides agree with TRBD1. The germline CDR1 and CDR2 sequences are ENHRY and SYGVKD. With 7 bases clipped from V and 0 bases from J, the junction kept 2 bases outside the gene matches. This CDR3 spans 13 amino acids.

The chain links TRBV4-1 to TRBJ2-5; D may be TRBD1 or TRBD2 (5 bases each). Looked up from germline, CDR1 is MGHRA and CDR2 is YSYEKL. The CDR3 contains 14 residues. V was trimmed by 1 base and J by 3 bases, leaving 9 bases between them. DNA for the CDR3: TGCGCCAGCAGCCAAGGAGGGGCAGAAGAGACCCAGTACTTC. Encoded protein: CASSQGGAEETQYF.

This clonotype was seen a few times. The J gene is TRBJ2-7, the V gene TRBV29-1; 7 bases map to TRBD1. After removal of 0 bases from V and 2 bases from J, the junction contained 10 bases not matched to a gene. Germline values: CDR1 SQVTM, CDR2 ANQGSEA. There are 16 residues in the CDR3. This CDR3 is CSVEEHPRGRTYEQYF. CDR3 DNA sequence: TGCAGCGTTGAAGAGCACCCCAGGGGGAGAACCTACGAGCAGTACTTC.

The sample holds many counts of this clonotype. The chain joins TRBV24-1 to TRBJ2-5, with 10 bases aligning to TRBD2. The J segment lost 5 bases and the V segment lost 3 bases, leaving 5 bases of the junction unmatched. The V gene's germline CDR1 is KGHDR and CDR2 SFDVKD. The CDR3 runs 15 residues. The CDR3 sequence is CATSDPGTSVETQYF. CDR3 DNA: TGTGCCACCAGTGATCCTGGGACTAGCGTTGAGACCCAGTACTTC.

Notes on this clonotype: Sequence at one end of the junction differs from germline and may be a read error. The J gene is TRBJ1-1, the V gene TRBV2, with a weak D call TRBD1 (5 bases). The CDR3 runs 13 residues. Germline V gene lookup returns CDR1 SNHLY and CDR2 FYNNEI. The CDR3 here is CASSEAGGTEAFF. DNA for the CDR3: TGCGCCAGCAGTGAGGCGGGGGGCACTGAAGCTTTCTTT.

The gene calls are TRBV2 and TRBJ2-5; 7 bases are a match to TRBD2. This CDR3 is 15 amino acids long. J lost 5 bases, V lost 6 bases, and 12 bases had no gene match. Germline-derived CDR1 and CDR2 are SNHLY and FYNNEI. CDR3 coding DNA: TGTGCCAGCAGCTTTCGACGGGGGGATAGGGAGACCCAGTACTTC. Protein sequence: CASSFRRGDRETQYF.

This clonotype was recorded only once. This chain links TRBV2 with TRBJ1-4; D is perhaps TRBD1 (5 bases). V was shortened by 5 bases and J by 0 bases, with 22 bases between the two germline ends. CDR1 and CDR2 from the germline V gene are SNHLY and FYNNEI. The CDR3 covers 19 residues. The CDR3, as DNA: TGTGCCAGCAGTCCCCTCGGGGGGATCGGCGGTGCAACTAATGAAAAACTGTTTTTT. It is translated as CASSPLGGIGGATNEKLFF.

In the case of this clonotype: At one end the junction does not follow the germline gene, possibly because of a read error. The CDR3 reads CASSQWGPLRGRNSPLHF. The DNA for the CDR3 is TGCGCCAGCAGCCAATGGGGGCCGCTCAGGGGTCGAAATTCACCCCTCCACTTT. This chain connects TRBV7-2 to TRBJ1-6; D perhaps matches TRBD1 (6 bases). Germline V gene lookup returns CDR1 SGHTA and CDR2 FQGNSA. The CDR3 extends over 18 amino acids.

This clonotype was recorded a few times. This sequence joins TRBV5-5 and TRBJ1-2; D is unclear. The V gene's germline CDR1 is SGHKS and CDR2 YYEKEE (reference sequence). This CDR3 spans 13 amino acids. Trimming cost V 4 bases and J 5 bases, with 12 bases left between them. The CDR3 sequence: CASSQVSAYGYTF. The CDR3 DNA reads TGTGCCAGCAGCCAAGTTTCCGCTTATGGCTACACCTTC. Together with reference TRBV5-5 and TRBJ1-2, the CDR3 gives the full variable domain: DAGVTQSPTHLIKTRGQQVTLRCSPISGHKSVSWYQQVLGQGPQFIFQYYEKEERGRGNFPDRFSARQFPNYSSELNVNALLLGDSALYLCASSQVSAYGYTFGSGTRLTVV.

The chain employs TRBV29-1 and TRBJ1-2; 9 bases line up with TRBD1. V lost 8 bases and J lost 6; bases outside the gene matches: 13. Germline assignment: CDR1 SQVTM and CDR2 ANQGSEA. This CDR3 region has 14 residues. The CDR3 loop is CSRTLLTGGHGYTF. CDR3 nucleotide sequence: TGCAGCCGTACCCTTCTGACAGGGGGTCATGGCTACACCTTC.

This clonotype was seen ten or more times. The chain employs TRBV3-1 and TRBJ2-7; D unclear. Trimming shortened V by 0 bases and J by 3 bases, and 6 bases separated the two germline ends. Looked up from germline, CDR1 is LGHDT and CDR2 is YNNKEL (reference sequence). The CDR3 has 13 residues. CDR3 bases: TGTGCCAGCAGCCAAGAGAAGGGCTACGAGCAGTACTTC. It codes for CASSQEKGYEQYF.

The chain is built from TRBV2 and TRBJ2-3; no clear D. Between the trimmed V and J ends, which lost 1 base and 6 bases, there was a span of 8 bases. This CDR3 comprises 13 residues. The V gene's germline CDR1 is SNHLY and CDR2 FYNNEI. The CDR3 loop is CASSEEVRDTQYF. The CDR3 DNA reads TGTGCCAGCAGTGAAGAGGTGCGGGATACGCAGTATTTT.

The gene calls are TRBV29-1 and TRBJ2-7; 8 nucleotides line up with TRBD1. The CDR3 runs 13 residues. Germline-derived CDR1 and CDR2 are SQVTM and ANQGSEA. Unmatched junction bases numbered 5, after V lost 5 bases and J lost 2 bases. CDR3 sequence (DNA): TGCAGCGTTCGTGCGGGACAGGCCTACGAGCAGTACTTC. Its protein is CSVRAGQAYEQYF.

V usage is TRBV7-9 and J usage is TRBJ2-5, with TRBD2 identical over 12 bases. Trimming took 2 bases from V and 2 from J; bases not matched to a gene: 6. Germline CDR1 SEHNR, CDR2 FQNEAQ (reference sequence). The CDR3 runs to 17 residues. The CDR3 is CASSLYRLAGEQETQYF. The CDR3 nucleotides are TGTGCCAGCAGCTTATATCGACTAGCGGGAGAACAAGAGACCCAGTACTTC.

This clonotype was found a few times. This chain connects TRBV20-1 to TRBJ2-5; D is undetermined. Germline V lookup: CDR1 DFQATT, CDR2 SNEGSKA (reference sequence). The CDR3 has 13 residues. Trimming stripped 3 bases from V and 5 bases from J, with 13 bases between. CDR3: CSASRVLGETQYF. In DNA, the CDR3 is TGCAGTGCTAGTCGGGTCCTTGGGGAGACCCAGTACTTC.